The 6 T cell receptor beta chains given below trace back to one sample, sequenced in a study of control samples from healthy donors and cancer patients. The protocol was immunoSEQ multiplex PCR, while the TCRdb copy is restricted to in-frame clones and leaves out a portion. There are approximately 160,000 clones in the sample; roughly 93% occur only once, and over 4% lies in the top ten. The sequencing input was blood. These receptors were obtained from a woman in her sixties or seventies in good health.

In regard to this clone: One end of the junction fails to match germline, which may point to a read error. This rearrangement joins TRBV7-7 to TRBJ1-3; D gene uncertain. The V gene's germline CDR1 is SSHAT and CDR2 FNYEAQ (reference sequence). CDR3 length: 15 amino acids. The CDR3 DNA sequence: TGTGCTAGCAGCCCTCAGCCCAGCTCTGGAAACACCATATATTTT. Protein: CASSPQPSSGNTIYF.

The rearrangement uses TRBV19 and TRBJ1-1; D perhaps matches TRBD1 (6 bases). CDR1 and CDR2 from the germline V gene are LNHDA and SQIVND (reference sequence). This CDR3 comprises 11 residues. Trimming took off 4 bases at V and 6 bases at J, with 6 bases between the two ends. The CDR3 sequence is CASSTGAEAFF. For the CDR3, the DNA is TGTGCCAGTAGTACAGGGGCTGAAGCTTTCTTT.

The chain joins TRBV19 to TRBJ2-2; TRBD1 is a possible D gene (7 bases). The ends were cut back, 8 bases at V and 2 bases at J, with 18 bases in the middle. The CDR3 contains 16 residues. CDR1 and CDR2 (germline): LNHDA, SQIVND (reference sequence). CDR3 sequence (DNA): TGTGCCAGTTCTAGACAGGGAGGACTAAACACCGGGGAGCTGTTTTTT. This translates into CASSRQGGLNTGELFF. The whole variable domain, remainder taken from reference TRBV19 and TRBJ2-2, is DGGITQSPKYLFRKEGQNVTLSCEQNLNHDAMYWYRQDPGQGLRLIYYSQIVNDFQKGDIAEGYSVSREKKESFPLTVTSAQKNPTAFYLCASSRQGGLNTGELFFGEGSRLTVL.

The chain carries TRBV3-1 (or the pseudogene TRBV3-2) and TRBJ1-5; D remains unclear. The CDR3 totals 14 residues. Germline CDR1 and CDR2: LGHDT and YNNKEL (reference sequence). Trimming pared 3 bases from V and 4 bases from J, leaving 10 bases between. The CDR3 nucleotides are TGTGCCAGCAGCCATACGTCGTTAAATCAGCCCCAGCATTTT. Protein product: CASSHTSLNQPQHF.

Here the CDR3 reads CASSPRDGTDTQYF. CDR3 DNA sequence: TGCGCCAGCAGCCCCCGTGACGGCACAGATACGCAGTATTTT. This chain connects TRBV4-3 to TRBJ2-3; D is unclear. The V end lost 4 bases, the J end lost 1 base, and 9 bases lay between the germline ends. CDR1 and CDR2 (germline): LGHNA, YSLEER. CDR3 size: 14 residues.

The J gene is TRBJ2-5, the V gene TRBV9; 11 nucleotides agree with TRBD1. V lost 3 bases, J lost 5 bases, and 9 bases stayed unmatched. The CDR3 runs to 16 residues. Germline CDR1 SGDLS, CDR2 YYNGEE. The CDR3 DNA reads TGTGCCAGCAGCGCTTATCCGGGACAGGGGGTTGAGACCCAGTACTTC. The encoded protein is CASSAYPGQGVETQYF.